This T cell receptor (beta chain) was profiled in a study of T cell changes during pregnancy in multiple sclerosis. With 3 bases removed from V and 6 bases from J, the gap between germline ends came to 15 bases. The CDR3 covers 14 residues. From germline, CDR1 is SGHRS and CDR2 YFSETQ. Only in-frame clones appear in the TCRdb table, and some are missing; sequencing was by immunoSEQ multiplex PCR. The data contain 95,000 to 100,000 clones, 75% to 95% of them singletons. This receptor was obtained from a female donor with multiple sclerosis, enrolled in a pregnancy study. Sequences were derived from peripheral blood, sampled in the second trimester of pregnancy. The chain carries TRBV5-1 and TRBJ1-1; D gene uncertain. The CDR3 loop reads CASSSEAQTPEAFF. CDR3 nucleotides: TGCGCCAGCAGCTCGGAGGCCCAAACCCCTGAAGCTTTCTTT.